The 5 T cell receptor beta chains reported below all come from one sample, sequenced in a study of chemoradiotherapy in HPV16-positive cancers. Sequencing used immunoSEQ multiplex PCR; TCRdb keeps in-frame clones, though not all of them. Here the sample spans several thousand clones, 95% to 96% being singletons. The sample here was tumor tissue, taken from a patient who underwent chemoradiotherapy. These receptors all stem from a human donor with HPV-associated anogenital cancer.

In this sample, this clone turned up once. The V call is TRBV6-1, the J call TRBJ1-1, with no clear D. Trimming pared 3 bases from V and 0 bases from J, leaving 14 bases between. Germline assignment: CDR1 MNHNS and CDR2 SASEGT. CDR3 length equals 16 residues. The CDR3 loop reads CASSDRPPGMNTEAFF. CDR3 sequence (DNA): TGTGCCAGCAGTGATCGACCCCCCGGAATGAACACTGAAGCTTTCTTT.

The CDR3 spells CASSLAGGISGANVLTF. The CDR3 DNA reads TGCGCCAGCAGCTTGGCCGGGGGAATCTCTGGGGCCAACGTCCTGACTTTC. This sequence joins TRBV5-1 and TRBJ2-6, with D maybe TRBD2 (6 bases). The CDR3 sequence is 17 residues long. The germline V and J ends were trimmed by 0 bases and 0 bases, with 10 bases remaining between them. The germline V gene has CDR1 SGHRS and CDR2 YFSETQ.

The rearrangement uses TRBV14 and TRBJ2-2; D is possibly TRBD1 (6 bases). This CDR3 contains 16 residues. Germline V CDR1 and CDR2: SGHDN, FVKESK. The germline V and J ends were trimmed by 9 bases and 3 bases, with 20 bases remaining between them. CDR3 residues: CASRGLLRGYTGELFF. In DNA form, the CDR3 reads TGTGCCAGTAGAGGACTGCTTAGGGGGTACACCGGGGAGCTGTTTTTT.

The J gene is TRBJ1-5, the V gene TRBV19; no definite D call. V lost 2 bases, J lost 6 bases, and 8 bases lay in between. Germline CDR1 is LNHDA and CDR2 is SQIVND (reference sequence). The CDR3 length is 13 residues. This CDR3 is CASSIQVAQPQHF. The CDR3, as DNA: TGTGCCAGTAGTATACAGGTGGCTCAGCCCCAGCATTTT.

The V and J genes are TRBV14 and TRBJ1-5; D is undetermined. Germline V gives CDR1 SGHDN, CDR2 FVKESK. The V and J ends lost 3 bases and 1 base respectively, with 7 bases between them. The CDR3 loop spans 14 amino acids. The CDR3 loop reads CASSQGLSNQPQHF. The CDR3, as DNA: TGTGCCAGCAGCCAGGGTTTAAGCAATCAGCCCCAGCATTTT.